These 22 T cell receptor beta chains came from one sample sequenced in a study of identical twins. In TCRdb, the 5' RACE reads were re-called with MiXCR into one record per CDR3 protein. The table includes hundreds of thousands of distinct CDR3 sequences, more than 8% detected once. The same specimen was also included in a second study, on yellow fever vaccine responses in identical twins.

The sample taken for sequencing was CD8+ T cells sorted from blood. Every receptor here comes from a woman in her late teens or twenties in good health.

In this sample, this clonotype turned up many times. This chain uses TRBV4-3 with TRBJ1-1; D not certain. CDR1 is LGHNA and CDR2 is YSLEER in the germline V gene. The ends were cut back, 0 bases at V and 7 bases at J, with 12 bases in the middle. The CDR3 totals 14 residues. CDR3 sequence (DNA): TGCGCCAGCAGCCAAGATAACGACGGTGTTGAAGCTTTCTTT. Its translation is CASSQDNDGVEAFF.

Written as DNA, the CDR3 is TGTGCCACCAGCCAGACAGATGCGATCTCTGGGGCCAACGTCCTGACTTTC. Translated: CATSQTDAISGANVLTF. This chain links TRBV15 with TRBJ2-6; D is possibly TRBD1 (5 bases). Trimming took 5 bases from V and 0 from J, leaving 14 bases between them. Germline V gene lookup returns CDR1 LNHNV and CDR2 YYDKDF (reference sequence). The CDR3 contains 17 residues.

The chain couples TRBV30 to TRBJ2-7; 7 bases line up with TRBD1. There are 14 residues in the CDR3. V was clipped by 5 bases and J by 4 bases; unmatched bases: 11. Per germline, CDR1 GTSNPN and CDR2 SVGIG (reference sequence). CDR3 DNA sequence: TGTGCCTGGGCTAACAGGGGTTTAAGATACGAGCAGTACTTC. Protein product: CAWANRGLRYEQYF.

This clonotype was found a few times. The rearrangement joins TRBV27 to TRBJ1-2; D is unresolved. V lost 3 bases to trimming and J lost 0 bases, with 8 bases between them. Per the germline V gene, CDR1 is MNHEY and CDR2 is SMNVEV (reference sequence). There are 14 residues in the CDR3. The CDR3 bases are TGTGCCAGCAGTTTGGTAGGAGCTAACTATGGCTACACCTTC. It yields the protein CASSLVGANYGYTF.

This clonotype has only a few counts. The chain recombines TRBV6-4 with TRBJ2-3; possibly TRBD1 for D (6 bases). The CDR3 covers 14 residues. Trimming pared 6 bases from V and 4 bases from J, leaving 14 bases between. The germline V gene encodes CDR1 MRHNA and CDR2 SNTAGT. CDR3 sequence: CASRPGAGADTQYF. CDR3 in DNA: TGTGCCAGCAGACCAGGGGCTGGGGCAGATACGCAGTATTTT.

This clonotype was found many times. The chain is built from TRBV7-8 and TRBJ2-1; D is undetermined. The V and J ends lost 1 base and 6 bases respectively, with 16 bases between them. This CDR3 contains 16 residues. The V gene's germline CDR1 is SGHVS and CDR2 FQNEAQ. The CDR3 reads CASSLDQVSPLNEQFF. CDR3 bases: TGTGCCAGCAGCTTAGATCAGGTGTCTCCTCTCAATGAGCAGTTCTTC.

The DNA of the CDR3 is TGTGCCAGCAGCAACCCCGGGGAGCTGTTTTTT. Amino acids: CASSNPGELFF. The V call is TRBV7-9, the J call TRBJ2-2; D gene uncertain. In germline, CDR1 is SEHNR, CDR2 FQNEAQ (reference sequence). Trimming took 5 bases from V and 6 from J, leaving 4 bases between them. The CDR3 consists of 11 residues.

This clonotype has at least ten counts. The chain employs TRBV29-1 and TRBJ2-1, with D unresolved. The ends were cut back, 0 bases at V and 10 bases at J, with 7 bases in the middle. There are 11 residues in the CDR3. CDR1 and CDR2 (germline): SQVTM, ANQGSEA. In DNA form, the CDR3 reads TGCAGCGTTGAAGATGGGTTGGAGCAGTTCTTC. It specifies CSVEDGLEQFF.

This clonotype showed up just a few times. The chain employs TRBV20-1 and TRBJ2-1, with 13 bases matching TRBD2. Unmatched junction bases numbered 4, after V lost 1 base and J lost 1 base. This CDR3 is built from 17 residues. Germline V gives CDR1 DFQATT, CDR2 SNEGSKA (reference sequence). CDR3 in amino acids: CSARGLAGGQSYNEQFF. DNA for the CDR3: TGCAGTGCTAGAGGACTAGCGGGGGGCCAATCCTACAATGAGCAGTTCTTC.

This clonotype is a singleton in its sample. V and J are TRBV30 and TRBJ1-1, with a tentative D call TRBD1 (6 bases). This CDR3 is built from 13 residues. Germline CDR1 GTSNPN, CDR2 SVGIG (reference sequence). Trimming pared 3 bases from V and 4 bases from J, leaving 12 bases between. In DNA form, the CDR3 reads TGTGCCTGGAGGGCAACAGGGTCCACTGAAGCTTTCTTT. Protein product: CAWRATGSTEAFF. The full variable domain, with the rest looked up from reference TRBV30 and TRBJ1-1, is SQTIHQWPATLVQPVGSPLSLECTVEGTSNPNLYWYRQAAGRGLQLLFYSVGIGQISSEVPQNLSASRPQDRQFILSSKKLLLSDSGFYLCAWRATGSTEAFFGQGTRLTVV.

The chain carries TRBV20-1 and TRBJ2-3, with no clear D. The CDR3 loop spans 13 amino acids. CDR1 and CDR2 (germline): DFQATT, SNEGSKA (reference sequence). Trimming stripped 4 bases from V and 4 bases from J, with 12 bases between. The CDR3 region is CSAIYYGADTQYF. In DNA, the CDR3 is TGCAGTGCTATTTACTATGGAGCAGATACGCAGTATTTT.

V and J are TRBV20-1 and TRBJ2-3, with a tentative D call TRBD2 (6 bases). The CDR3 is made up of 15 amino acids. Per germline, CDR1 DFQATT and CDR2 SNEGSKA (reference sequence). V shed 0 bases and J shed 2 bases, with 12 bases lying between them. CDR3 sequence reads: CSARDWAGNTDTQYF. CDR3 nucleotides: TGCAGTGCTAGAGATTGGGCGGGGAACACAGATACGCAGTATTTT.

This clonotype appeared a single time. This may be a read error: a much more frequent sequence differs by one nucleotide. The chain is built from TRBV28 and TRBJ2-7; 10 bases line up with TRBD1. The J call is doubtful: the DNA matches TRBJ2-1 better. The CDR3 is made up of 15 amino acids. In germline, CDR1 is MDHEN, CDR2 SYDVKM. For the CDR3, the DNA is TGTGCCAGCAGTGCCCCCCGGACAGGGGGATACGAGCAGTTCTTC. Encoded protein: CASSAPRTGGYEQFF.

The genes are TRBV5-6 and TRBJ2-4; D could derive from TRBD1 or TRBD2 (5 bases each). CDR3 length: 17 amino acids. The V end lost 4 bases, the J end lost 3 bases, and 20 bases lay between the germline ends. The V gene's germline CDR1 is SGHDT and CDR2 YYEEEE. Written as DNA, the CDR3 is TGTGCCAGCAGCCTGATGCCGGGACGGGAAAACAAAAACATTCAGTACTTC. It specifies CASSLMPGRENKNIQYF.

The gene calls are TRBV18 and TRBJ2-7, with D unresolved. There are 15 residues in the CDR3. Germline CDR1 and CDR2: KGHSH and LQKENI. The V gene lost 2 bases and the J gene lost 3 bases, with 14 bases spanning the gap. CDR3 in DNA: TGTGCCAGCTCACCAGGGTATGAGAGAAGCTACGAGCAGTACTTC. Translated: CASSPGYERSYEQYF.

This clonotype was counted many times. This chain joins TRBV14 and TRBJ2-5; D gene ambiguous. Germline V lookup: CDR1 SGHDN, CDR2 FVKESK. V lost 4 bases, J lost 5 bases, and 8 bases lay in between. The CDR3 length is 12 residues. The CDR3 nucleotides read TGTGCCAGCAGCCCCTACGGCGAGACCCAGTACTTC. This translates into CASSPYGETQYF.

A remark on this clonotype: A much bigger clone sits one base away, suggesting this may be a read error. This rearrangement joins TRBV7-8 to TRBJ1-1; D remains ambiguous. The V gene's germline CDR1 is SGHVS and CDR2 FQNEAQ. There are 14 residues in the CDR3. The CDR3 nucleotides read TGTGCCAGCAGCTTAGCGCCGGTGAACACTGAAGCTTCCTTT. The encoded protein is CASSLAPVNTEASF.

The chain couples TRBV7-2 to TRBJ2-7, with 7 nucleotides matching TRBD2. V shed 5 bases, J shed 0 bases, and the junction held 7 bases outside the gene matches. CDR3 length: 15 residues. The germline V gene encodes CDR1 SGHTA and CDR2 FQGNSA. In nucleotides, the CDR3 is TGTGCCAGCAGCCAGGGACTAACCTTCTCCTACGAGCAGTACTTC. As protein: CASSQGLTFSYEQYF.

The CDR3 spells CASRSGSLLATNEQFF. CDR3 coding DNA: TGTGCCAGTAGAAGCGGGAGTCTTTTGGCCACCAATGAGCAGTTCTTC. V is TRBV19 and J is TRBJ2-1; 8 nucleotides line up with TRBD2. Germline trimming cut 6 bases from V and 6 bases from J; bases unmatched to any gene: 13. The CDR3 runs 16 residues. The germline V gene encodes CDR1 LNHDA and CDR2 SQIVND (reference sequence).

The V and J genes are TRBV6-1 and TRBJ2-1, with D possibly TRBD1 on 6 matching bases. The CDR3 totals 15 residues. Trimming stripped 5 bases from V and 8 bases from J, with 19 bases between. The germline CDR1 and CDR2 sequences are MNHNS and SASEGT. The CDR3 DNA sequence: TGTGCCAGCAGTCAATGGGACATCCCTTCGGATGAGCAGTTCTTC. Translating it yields CASSQWDIPSDEQFF.

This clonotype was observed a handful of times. This CDR3 is CASSPSPSGLNYEQYF. The CDR3 nucleotides are TGTGCCAGCAGTCCATCCCCCTCGGGTCTTAACTACGAGCAGTACTTC. The J gene is TRBJ2-7, the V gene TRBV6-1, with no clear D. Germline assignment: CDR1 MNHNS and CDR2 SASEGT. Trimming left V 5 bases short and J 3 bases short, with 20 bases between. The CDR3 runs 16 residues.

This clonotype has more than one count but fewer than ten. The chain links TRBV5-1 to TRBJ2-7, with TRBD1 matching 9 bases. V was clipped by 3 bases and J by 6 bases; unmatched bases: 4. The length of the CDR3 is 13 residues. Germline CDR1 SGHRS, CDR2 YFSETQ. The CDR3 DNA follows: TGCGCCAGCAGCTCAGGGACAGGGCGCGAGCAGTACTTC. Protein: CASSSGTGREQYF.